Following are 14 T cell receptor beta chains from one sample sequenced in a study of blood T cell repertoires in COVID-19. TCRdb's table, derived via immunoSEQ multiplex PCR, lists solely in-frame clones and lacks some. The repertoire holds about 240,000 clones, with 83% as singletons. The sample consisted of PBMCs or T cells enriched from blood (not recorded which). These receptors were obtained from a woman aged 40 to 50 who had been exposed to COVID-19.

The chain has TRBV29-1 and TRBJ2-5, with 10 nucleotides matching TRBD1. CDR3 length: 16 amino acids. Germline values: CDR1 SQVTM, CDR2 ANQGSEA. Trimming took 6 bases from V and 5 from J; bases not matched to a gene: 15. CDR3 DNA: TGCAGCGTGAGCTTACCGGGACAGGGGTTAAGCGAGACCCAGTACTTC. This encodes CSVSLPGQGLSETQYF. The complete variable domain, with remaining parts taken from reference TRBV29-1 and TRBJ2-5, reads SAVISQKPSRDICQRGTSLTIQCQVDSQVTMMFWYRQQPGQSLTLIATANQGSEATYESGFVIDKFPISRPNLTFSTLTVSNMSPEDSSIYLCSVSLPGQGLSETQYFGPGTRLLVL.

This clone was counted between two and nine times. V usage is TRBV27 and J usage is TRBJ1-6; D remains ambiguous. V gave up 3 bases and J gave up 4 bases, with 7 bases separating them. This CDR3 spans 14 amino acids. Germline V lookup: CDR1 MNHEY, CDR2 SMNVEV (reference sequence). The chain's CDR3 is CASSFGGYNSPLHF. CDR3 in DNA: TGTGCCAGCAGTTTTGGCGGATATAATTCACCCCTCCACTTT.

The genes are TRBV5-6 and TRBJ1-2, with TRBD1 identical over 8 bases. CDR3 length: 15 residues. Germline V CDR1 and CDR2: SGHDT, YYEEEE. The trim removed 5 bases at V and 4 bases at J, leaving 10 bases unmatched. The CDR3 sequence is CASSGARTGSYGYTF. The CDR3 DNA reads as TGTGCCAGCAGTGGGGCCCGGACAGGGTCCTATGGCTACACCTTC. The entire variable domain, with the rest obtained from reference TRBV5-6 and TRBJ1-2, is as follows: DAGVTQSPTHLIKTRGQQVTLRCSPKSGHDTVSWYQQALGQGPQFIFQYYEEEERQRGNFPDRFSGHQFPNYSSELNVNALLLGDSALYLCASSGARTGSYGYTFGSGTRLTVV.

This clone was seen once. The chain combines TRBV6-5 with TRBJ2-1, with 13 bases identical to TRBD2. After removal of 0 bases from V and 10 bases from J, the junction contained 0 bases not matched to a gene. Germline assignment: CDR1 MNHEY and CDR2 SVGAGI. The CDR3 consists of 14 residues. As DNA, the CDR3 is TGTGCCAGCAGTTACTCGGGACTAGCGGGGGAGCAGTTCTTC. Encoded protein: CASSYSGLAGEQFF.

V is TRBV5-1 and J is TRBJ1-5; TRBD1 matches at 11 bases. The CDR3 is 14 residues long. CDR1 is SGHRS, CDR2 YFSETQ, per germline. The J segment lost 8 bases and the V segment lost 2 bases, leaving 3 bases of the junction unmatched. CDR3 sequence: CASSFGQGAEPQHF. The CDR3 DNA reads TGCGCCAGCAGCTTCGGACAGGGGGCAGAGCCCCAGCATTTT.

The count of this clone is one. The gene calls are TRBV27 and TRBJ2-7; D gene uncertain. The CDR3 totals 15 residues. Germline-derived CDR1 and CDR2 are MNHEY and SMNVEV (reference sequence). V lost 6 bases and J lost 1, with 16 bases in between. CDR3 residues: CASSPRNHGSYEQYF. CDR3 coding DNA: TGTGCCAGCAGCCCTAGGAATCACGGGTCCTACGAGCAGTACTTC.

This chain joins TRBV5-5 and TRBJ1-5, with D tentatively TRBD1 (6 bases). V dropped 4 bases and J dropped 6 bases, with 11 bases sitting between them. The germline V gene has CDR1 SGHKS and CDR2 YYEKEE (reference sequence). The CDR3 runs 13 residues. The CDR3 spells CASSRQAGQPQHF. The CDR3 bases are TGTGCCAGCAGCCGACAGGCGGGTCAGCCCCAGCATTTT. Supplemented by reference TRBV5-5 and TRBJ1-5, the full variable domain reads DAGVTQSPTHLIKTRGQQVTLRCSPISGHKSVSWYQQVLGQGPQFIFQYYEKEERGRGNFPDRFSARQFPNYSSELNVNALLLGDSALYLCASSRQAGQPQHFGDGTRLSIL.

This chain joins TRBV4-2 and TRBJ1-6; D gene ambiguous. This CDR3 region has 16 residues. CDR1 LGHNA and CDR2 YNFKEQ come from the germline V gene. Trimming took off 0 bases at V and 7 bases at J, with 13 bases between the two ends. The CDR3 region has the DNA TGTGCCAGCAGCCAAGATACTCCTCCGGGGAATTCACCCCTCCACTTT. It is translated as CASSQDTPPGNSPLHF.

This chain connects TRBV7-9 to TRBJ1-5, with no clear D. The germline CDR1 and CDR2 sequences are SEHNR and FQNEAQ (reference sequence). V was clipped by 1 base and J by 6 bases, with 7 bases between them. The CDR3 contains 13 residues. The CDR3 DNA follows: TGTGCCAGCAGCTTAGACGCGAGTCAGCCCCAGCATTTT. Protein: CASSLDASQPQHF.

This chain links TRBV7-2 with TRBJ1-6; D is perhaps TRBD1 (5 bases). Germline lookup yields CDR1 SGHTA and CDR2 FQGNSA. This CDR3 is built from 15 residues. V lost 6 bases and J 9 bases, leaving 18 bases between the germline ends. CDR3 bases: TGTGCCAGCAGTATCGTTGGGGGGACGAGTTCACCCCTCCACTTT. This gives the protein CASSIVGGTSSPLHF.

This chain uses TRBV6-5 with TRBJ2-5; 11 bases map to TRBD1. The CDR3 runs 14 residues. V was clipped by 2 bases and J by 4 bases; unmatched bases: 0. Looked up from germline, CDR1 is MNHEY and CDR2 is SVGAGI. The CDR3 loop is CASSYGTGGETQYF. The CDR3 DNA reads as TGTGCCAGCAGTTACGGGACAGGGGGAGAGACCCAGTACTTC.

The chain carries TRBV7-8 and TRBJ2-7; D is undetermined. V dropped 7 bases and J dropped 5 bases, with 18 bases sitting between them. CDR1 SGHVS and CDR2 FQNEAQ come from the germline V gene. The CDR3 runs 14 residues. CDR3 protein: CASIPSYYLNEQYF. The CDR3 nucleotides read TGTGCCAGCATACCATCGTACTACCTGAACGAGCAGTACTTC.

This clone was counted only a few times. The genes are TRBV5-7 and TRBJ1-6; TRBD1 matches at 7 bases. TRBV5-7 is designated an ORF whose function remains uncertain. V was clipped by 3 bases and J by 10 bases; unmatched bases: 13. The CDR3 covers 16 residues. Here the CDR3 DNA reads TGTGCCAGCAGCTCGACGACAGGGTGGCAAGGGTCACCCCTCCACTTT. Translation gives CASSSTTGWQGSPLHF.

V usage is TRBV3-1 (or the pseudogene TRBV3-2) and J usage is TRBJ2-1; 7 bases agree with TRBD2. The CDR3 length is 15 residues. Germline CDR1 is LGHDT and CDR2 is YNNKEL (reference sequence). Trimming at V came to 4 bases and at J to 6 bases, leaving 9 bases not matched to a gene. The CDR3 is CASSLGTNPGNEQFF. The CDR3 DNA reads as TGTGCCAGCAGCCTAGGGACTAACCCGGGCAATGAGCAGTTCTTC.